This T cell receptor (beta chain) was captured in a study of identifying expanded T cells in peripheral blood. Study findings and constraints: Clone count variance between approximately two-week samples rose with total template count. About 1.2 clones differed between technical replicates, versus about 16 and 19 over time.

Notes on this clone: Its antigen remains unidentified.

Healthy donors had no documented immune events, such as infections, while sampled. The CDR3 has 16 residues. Germline values: CDR1 PRHDT, CDR2 FYEKMQ (reference sequence). Trimming took off 4 bases at V and 5 bases at J, with 19 bases between the two ends. Data came from immunoSEQ multiplex PCR; TCRdb stores just in-frame clones and leaves some out. The profile covers more than 50,000 clones, with over 75% appearing a single time and about a fifth taken by the ten largest. The V call is TRBV13, the J call TRBJ2-3; D possibly corresponds to TRBD1 (8 bases). The sequence came from a person aged 18 to 70 in good health. The specimen was blood. CDR3 nucleotides: TGTGCCAGCAGCTCGCGGGGGACAGGATACAGAGATACGCAGTATTTT. Its protein is CASSSRGTGYRDTQYF.